The clone carrying this TCR beta chain was detected many times. As yet, its antigen is unknown. V dropped 4 bases and J dropped 2; count of bases not matched to a gene: 2. CDR3 length: 15 amino acids. Germline CDR1 is SGDLS and CDR2 is YYNGEE. The data originate from a study of breast tumors, draining lymph nodes, adjacent tissues. Study-wide results and caveats: Tumor repertoires ranked between lymph nodes and nontumor tissue in diversity, with V and J gene preferences.

TCRdb reanalysed the multiplex PCR reads using MiXCR and keeps one entry per CDR3 protein. This table has tens of thousands of distinct CDR3 sequences, around 35% appearing once. The clonotype comes from a female donor with breast cancer. Some clones in this sample may be carry-over from other donors' samples. The gene calls are TRBV9 and TRBJ2-1, with 11 bases that match TRBD2. Material: breast tumor tissue. For the CDR3, the DNA is TGTGCCAGCAGCTTACTAGCGGGAGCCTACAATGAGCAGTTCTTC. As protein: CASSLLAGAYNEQFF.